The table lists the clone carrying this TCR beta chain with a few counts. The antigen is not known. CD45RO-negative cells were positively selected for CCR7, leaving out terminally differentiated effector memory CD45RA+ cells. The germline V gene has CDR1 MNHNY and CDR2 SVGAGI (reference sequence). This CDR3 has 12 amino acids. Trimming removed 5 bases from V and 5 bases from J, with 7 bases in between. These data belong to a study of shared clonotypes between healthy human individuals. Study findings and constraints: Blood was the sole source, and tissue repertoires probably differ. Clonotypes shared by all four donors outscored non-shared clonotypes in generation probability.

Deep level was the assay's run setting. On sorted subsets, replicate PCRs used 200 to 250 ng DNA, or about 30,000 T cell genomes. Clones were read by immunoSEQ multiplex PCR, and TCRdb kept only the in-frame ones, dropping some. This table has some 2 million clones, roughly 95% appearing once. The gene calls are TRBV6-6 and TRBJ2-1, with D unresolved. This receptor was obtained from a man younger than 30 in good health. The specimen was naive CD8+ T cells sorted from blood. CDR3 nucleotides: TGTGCCAGCAGTCAACCGAACAATGAGCAGTTCTTC. Encoded protein: CASSQPNNEQFF.